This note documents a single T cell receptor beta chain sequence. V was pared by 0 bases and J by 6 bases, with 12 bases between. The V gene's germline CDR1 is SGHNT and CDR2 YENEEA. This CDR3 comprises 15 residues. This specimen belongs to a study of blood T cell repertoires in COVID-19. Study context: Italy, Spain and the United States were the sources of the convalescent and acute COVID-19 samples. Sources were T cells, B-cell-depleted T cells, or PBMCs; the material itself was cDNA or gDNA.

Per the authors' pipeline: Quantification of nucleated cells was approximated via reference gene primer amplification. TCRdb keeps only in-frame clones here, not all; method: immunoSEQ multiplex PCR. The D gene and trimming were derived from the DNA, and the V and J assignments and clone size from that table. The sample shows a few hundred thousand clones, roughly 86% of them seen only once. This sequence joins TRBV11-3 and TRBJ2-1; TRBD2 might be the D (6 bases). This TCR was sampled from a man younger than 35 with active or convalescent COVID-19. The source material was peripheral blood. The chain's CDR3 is CASSLEGTLTNEQFF. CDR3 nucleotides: TGTGCCAGCAGCTTAGAGGGGACTCTAACCAATGAGCAGTTCTTC. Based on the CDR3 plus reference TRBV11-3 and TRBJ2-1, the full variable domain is EAGVVQSPRYKIIEKKQPVAFWCNPISGHNTLYWYLQNLGQGPELLIRYENEEAVDDSQLPKDRFSAERLKGVDSTLKIQPAELGDSAVYLCASSLEGTLTNEQFFGPGTRLTVL.